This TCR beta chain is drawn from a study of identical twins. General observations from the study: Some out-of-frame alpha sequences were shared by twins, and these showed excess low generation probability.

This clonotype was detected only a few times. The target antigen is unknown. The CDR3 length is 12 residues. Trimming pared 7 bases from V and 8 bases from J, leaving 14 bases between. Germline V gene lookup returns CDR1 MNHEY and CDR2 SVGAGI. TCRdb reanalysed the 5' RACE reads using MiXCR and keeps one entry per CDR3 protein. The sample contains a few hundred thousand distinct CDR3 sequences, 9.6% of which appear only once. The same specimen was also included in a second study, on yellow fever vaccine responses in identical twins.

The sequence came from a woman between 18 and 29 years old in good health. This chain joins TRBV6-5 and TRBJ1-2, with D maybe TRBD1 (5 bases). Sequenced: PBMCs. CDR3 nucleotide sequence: TGTGCCAGCACAGGGCCCCTATCCGGCTACACCTTC. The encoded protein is CASTGPLSGYTF.